These 20 T cell receptor beta chains came from one sample sequenced in a study of early T cells in non-severe SARS-CoV-2 infection. MiXCR, applied by TCRdb to the 5' RACE reads, yields one record per CDR3 protein. The repertoire includes 80,000 to 95,000 distinct CDR3 sequences, roughly 17% of them detected once, and about 4.7% sits in the top ten. The sample was whole blood, taken at baseline. The receptor set was obtained from an adult who was a healthcare worker with PCR-confirmed SARS-CoV-2 infection or an uninfected control (not recorded which).

In its sample, this clonotype was seen a few times. J is TRBJ1-6 and V is TRBV6-1; D is undetermined. The CDR3 consists of 13 residues. V was clipped by 3 bases and J by 5 bases, with 5 bases between them. Germline V lookup: CDR1 MNHNS, CDR2 SASEGT. The CDR3 is CASSEQDNSPLHF. The CDR3 region has the DNA TGTGCCAGCAGTGAGCAGGATAATTCACCCCTCCACTTT.

The CDR3 loop reads CAWKDRKSGAAYEQYF. The DNA for the CDR3 is TGTGCCTGGAAGGACCGCAAGTCGGGAGCAGCCTACGAGCAGTACTTC. The J gene is TRBJ2-7, the V gene TRBV30, with a weak D call TRBD2 (6 bases). V gave up 4 bases and J gave up 2 bases, with 21 bases separating them. There are 16 residues in the CDR3. From germline, CDR1 is GTSNPN and CDR2 SVGIG (reference sequence).

This clonotype was found a few times. The rearrangement uses TRBV7-9 and TRBJ1-6; D call uncertain. V shed 5 bases and J shed 10 bases, with 9 bases lying between them. The CDR3 contains 12 residues. Germline V gene sequence: CDR1 SEHNR, CDR2 FQNEAQ (reference sequence). CDR3 nucleotide sequence: TGTGCCAGCAGCCCAAATGAGTCACCCCTCCACTTT. This encodes CASSPNESPLHF.

This clonotype was counted only a few times. The rearrangement links TRBV7-2 to TRBJ2-5; tentatively, D is TRBD1 (6 bases). Germline V gives CDR1 SGHTA, CDR2 FQGNSA. This CDR3 has 15 residues. The V end was cut by 5 bases, the J end by 4 bases, with 17 bases between. Written as DNA, the CDR3 is TGTGCCAGCAGCCCATCCCGGGACACAGGAGAGACCCAGTACTTC. It encodes CASSPSRDTGETQYF. Filled out from reference TRBV7-2 and TRBJ2-5, the complete variable domain reads GAGVSQSPSNKVTEKGKDVELRCDPISGHTALYWYRQSLGQGLEFLIYFQGNSAPDKSGLPSDRFSAERTGGSVSTLTIQRTQQEDSAVYLCASSPSRDTGETQYFGPGTRLLVL.

This clonotype was observed a handful of times. The chain has TRBV6-6 and TRBJ1-5; no definite D call. The ends were cut back, 2 bases at V and 1 base at J, with 9 bases in the middle. CDR1 is MNHNY, CDR2 SVGAGI, per germline (reference sequence). This CDR3 region has 15 residues. The CDR3 sequence is CASSYGPLSNQPQHF. The CDR3 bases are TGTGCCAGCAGTTACGGACCCCTCAGCAATCAGCCCCAGCATTTT.

This clonotype appeared a few times. V gene TRBV29-1 combines with J gene TRBJ1-1; no definite D call. This CDR3 is 10 amino acids long. V shed 8 bases and J shed 5 bases, with 9 bases lying between them. CDR1 and CDR2 from the germline V gene are SQVTM and ANQGSEA. CDR3 DNA sequence: TGCAGCAATGCCCTAACTGAAGCTTTCTTT. It encodes CSNALTEAFF.

The table lists this clonotype with a few counts. V usage is TRBV9 and J usage is TRBJ1-1; maybe TRBD1 (6 bases). There are 15 residues in the CDR3. Germline V gives CDR1 SGDLS, CDR2 YYNGEE. Trimming took off 3 bases at V and 5 bases at J, with 17 bases between the two ends. The CDR3: CASSERGEGGTEAFF. CDR3 sequence (DNA): TGTGCCAGCAGCGAGCGGGGAGAAGGGGGGACTGAAGCTTTCTTT.

The V gene is TRBV18, the J gene TRBJ2-7; D unclear. Germline V gene lookup returns CDR1 KGHSH and CDR2 LQKENI. The V and J ends lost 4 bases and 5 bases respectively, with 9 bases between them. The length of the CDR3 is 12 residues. CDR3 sequence (DNA): TGTGCCAGCTCACAGAGATTGGACGAGCAGTACTTC. Translation: CASSQRLDEQYF.

CDR3 coding DNA: TGTGCCAGCAGCCCGGGACAGGCAGATACGCAGTATTTT. Protein product: CASSPGQADTQYF. The chain has TRBV28 and TRBJ2-3, with TRBD1 matching over 8 bases. Germline CDR1 and CDR2: MDHEN and SYDVKM. Trimming removed 6 bases from V and 4 bases from J; junction bases left unmatched: 3. The CDR3 is made up of 13 amino acids.

CDR3 DNA: TGTGCCAGCGAGTTCTGGCGGGAGAGCTCCTACGAGCAGTACTTC. Its protein is CASEFWRESSYEQYF. The genes are TRBV5-6 and TRBJ2-7, with 7 nucleotides matching TRBD2. Per germline, CDR1 SGHDT and CDR2 YYEEEE. This CDR3 contains 15 residues. V lost 7 bases, J lost 0 bases, and 10 bases stayed unmatched. Using reference TRBV5-6 and TRBJ2-7 for the parts outside the CDR3, the full variable domain is DAGVTQSPTHLIKTRGQQVTLRCSPKSGHDTVSWYQQALGQGPQFIFQYYEEEERQRGNFPDRFSGHQFPNYSSELNVNALLLGDSALYLCASEFWRESSYEQYFGPGTRLTVT.

V usage is TRBV7-2 and J usage is TRBJ1-1; D gene unclear. In germline, CDR1 is SGHTA, CDR2 FQGNSA. The CDR3 spans 11 residues. The ends were cut back, 0 bases at V and 4 bases at J, with 0 bases in the middle. The CDR3: CASSLATEAFF. Here the CDR3 DNA reads TGTGCCAGCAGCTTAGCCACTGAAGCTTTCTTT.

There are a few counts of this clonotype. The V gene is TRBV5-6, the J gene TRBJ2-7, with 8 bases identical to TRBD2. Trimming cost V 4 bases and J 2 bases; bases outside gene matches: 5. Germline CDR1 is SGHDT and CDR2 is YYEEEE. The CDR3 covers 14 residues. The CDR3 region is CASSRSAGAYEQYF. The CDR3 DNA sequence: TGTGCCAGCAGCCGCTCAGCGGGAGCCTACGAGCAGTACTTC.

This clonotype was detected ten times or more. The V gene is TRBV6-1, the J gene TRBJ2-3; perhaps D is TRBD1 or TRBD2 (5 bases each). This CDR3 region has 15 residues. Germline V gives CDR1 MNHNS, CDR2 SASEGT. V was cut by 4 bases and J by 5 bases, with 16 bases left in between. The CDR3 DNA sequence: TGTGCCAGCAGTGTCTCCGGAGCAGGGAGAGATACGCAGTATTTT. It is translated as CASSVSGAGRDTQYF.

The genes are TRBV3-1 and TRBJ2-3, with D unresolved. CDR3 size: 14 residues. The V end lost 5 bases, the J end lost 2 bases, and 11 bases lay between the germline ends. Germline V lookup: CDR1 LGHDT, CDR2 YNNKEL (reference sequence). DNA for the CDR3: TGTGCCAGCAGCGGCGGCAGCCCCACAGATACGCAGTATTTT. Residues: CASSGGSPTDTQYF.

This clonotype was seen only a few times. This chain uses TRBV6-1 with TRBJ2-7, with D possibly TRBD2 on 5 matching bases. The V gene lost 8 bases and the J gene lost 1 base, with 12 bases spanning the gap. Looked up from germline, CDR1 is MNHNS and CDR2 is SASEGT. This CDR3 contains 13 residues. CDR3 sequence: CASGRLNSYEQYF. CDR3 coding DNA: TGTGCCAGCGGAAGACTAAATTCCTACGAGCAGTACTTC.

The rearrangement uses TRBV7-9 and TRBJ1-2, with a possible D match to TRBD1 (6 bases). This CDR3 is built from 11 residues. The germline V and J ends were trimmed by 5 bases and 7 bases, with 8 bases remaining between them. CDR1 SEHNR and CDR2 FQNEAQ come from the germline V gene (reference sequence). The CDR3, as DNA: TGTGCCAGCAGCACAGGGTTTGGCTACACCTTC. This sequence encodes CASSTGFGYTF.

This chain connects TRBV18 to TRBJ1-2; 7 positions match TRBD1. Germline CDR1 is KGHSH and CDR2 is LQKENI. This CDR3 contains 15 residues. J lost 7 bases, V lost 6 bases, and 14 bases had no gene match. CDR3 coding DNA: TGTGCCAGCTCCCCGGGACAGCAGCAAATGACTGGCTACACCTTC. Its translation: CASSPGQQQMTGYTF.

The chain couples TRBV20-1 to TRBJ1-5; D is perhaps TRBD1 (6 bases). Germline-derived CDR1 and CDR2 are DFQATT and SNEGSKA (reference sequence). V dropped 5 bases and J dropped 3 bases, with 17 bases sitting between them. CDR3 length equals 15 residues. CDR3 protein: CSAGGQRPFNQPQHF. As DNA, the CDR3 is TGCAGTGCTGGAGGACAGCGGCCCTTCAATCAGCCCCAGCATTTT.

The gene calls are TRBV18 and TRBJ1-2; 10 nucleotides agree with TRBD1. The CDR3 contains 14 residues. The trim removed 5 bases at V and 3 bases at J, leaving 3 bases unmatched. Germline lookup yields CDR1 KGHSH and CDR2 LQKENI. The CDR3 is CASSSTGGDYGYTF. The CDR3 region has the DNA TGTGCCAGCTCATCGACAGGGGGCGACTATGGCTACACCTTC.

The chain combines TRBV7-9 with TRBJ1-1; D gene ambiguous. Germline V gives CDR1 SEHNR, CDR2 FQNEAQ (reference sequence). Trimming removed 2 bases from V and 7 bases from J, with 8 bases in between. The CDR3 spans 12 residues. CDR3 loop: CASSLKTGEAFF. In nucleotides, the CDR3 is TGTGCCAGCAGCTTAAAAACGGGTGAAGCTTTCTTT.